This section outlines one T cell receptor beta chain sequence together with its context. What it binds is not known. The data derive from a study of T-cell reconstitution after alpha-beta-depleted transplantation in children. Study-wide results and caveats: Surviving recipient T cells and intrathymic progenitors accounted for some patients' high TCRbeta diversity at day 60. By about two months after transplant, alpha-beta T cells reportedly arose from several hundred graft clones that had expanded. By one year post-transplant, T-cell counts and diversity largely arose from T cells that were newly produced.

Researchers prepared the TCRbeta library using unique molecular identifiers, the study reports. One entry per CDR3 protein results from TCRdb running MiXCR on the PCR reads. Of about 200,000 distinct CDR3 sequences in the sample, 5.5% to 7% were seen once. Trimming pared 3 bases from V and 0 bases from J, leaving 11 bases between. From germline, CDR1 is LGHNA and CDR2 YSLEER. The CDR3 covers 16 residues. The sample in question was PBMCs, obtained before TCRalphabeta/CD19-depleted stem cell transplant. The origin of this receptor is a girl under three years old with combined immunodeficiency, due to receive a stem cell transplant. The chain combines TRBV4-3 with TRBJ1-4, with a weak D call TRBD1 (5 bases). The CDR3 DNA sequence: TGCGCCAGCAGCCACGATACAGGTCCAACTAATGAAAAACTGTTTTTT. It yields the protein CASSHDTGPTNEKLFF.